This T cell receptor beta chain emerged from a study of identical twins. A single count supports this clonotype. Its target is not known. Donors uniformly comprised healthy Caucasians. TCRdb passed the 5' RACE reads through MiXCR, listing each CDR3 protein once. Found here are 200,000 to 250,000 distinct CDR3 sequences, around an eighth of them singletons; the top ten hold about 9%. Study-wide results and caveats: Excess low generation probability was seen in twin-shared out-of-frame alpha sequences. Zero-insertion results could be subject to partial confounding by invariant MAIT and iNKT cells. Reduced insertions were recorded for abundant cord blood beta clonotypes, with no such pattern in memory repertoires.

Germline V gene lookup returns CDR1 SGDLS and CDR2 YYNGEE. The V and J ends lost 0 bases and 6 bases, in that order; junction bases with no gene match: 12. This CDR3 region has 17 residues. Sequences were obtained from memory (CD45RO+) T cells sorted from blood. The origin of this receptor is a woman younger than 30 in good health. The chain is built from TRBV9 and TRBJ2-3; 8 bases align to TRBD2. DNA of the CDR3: TGTGCCAGCAGCGTAGGATACGGGCCGGGAGGGGGGGATACGCAGTATTTT. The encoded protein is CASSVGYGPGGGDTQYF.